The sequence of this T cell receptor beta chain was determined in a study of T cell repertoires in cytomegalovirus infection. Turning to the study itself: CMV infection together with matching HLA type was indicated by public TCR beta signatures. General study points: Clonotypes of TCR beta that were HLA-C-restricted and CMV-specific dominated the ex vivo response. Summed frequency of shared TCR beta families picked out CMV carriers who also had the relevant HLA.

The sample holds many counts of this clonotype. Its antigen is not known. The CDR3 is made up of 13 amino acids. The germline CDR1 and CDR2 sequences are SGHVS and FNYEAQ. V gave up 5 bases and J gave up 1 base, with 5 bases separating them. TCRdb independently ran MiXCR on the reads; one entry per CDR3 protein. This repertoire shows 600,000 to 800,000 distinct CDR3 sequences, 20% to 25% found once; its top ten account for 6.5% to 10%. Specimen: CD8+ T cells from PBMCs. The TCR sequence derives from a human donor in good health (CMV status not recorded). Some clones in this sample may be carry-over from other donors' samples. This chain uses TRBV7-6 with TRBJ2-2; unclear D gene. CDR3 in amino acids: CASSPRNTGELFF. CDR3 DNA sequence: TGTGCCAGCAGCCCGAGGAACACCGGGGAGCTGTTTTTT.